These 7 T cell receptor beta chains share one sample of origin, sequenced in a study of CD8+ T cells in alopecia areata. RNA was extracted and reverse transcribed into cDNA as the sequencing template. Sequencing used immunoSEQ multiplex PCR; TCRdb keeps in-frame clones, though not all of them. The sample records about 130,000 clones, 50% to 60% being singletons. Sequencing used CD4+ T cells sorted from blood, obtained at week 0. The receptors were gathered from a human donor with alopecia areata.

This clone was counted only a few times. This chain joins TRBV5-5 and TRBJ1-5; the D is unclear. This CDR3 has 14 residues. Per the germline V gene, CDR1 is SGHKS and CDR2 is YYEKEE (reference sequence). Trimming removed 1 base at V and 7 bases at J, with 12 bases between. The CDR3, as DNA: TGTGCCAGCAGCTTGCCAGGTACGGAACAGCCCCAGCATTTT. This gives the protein CASSLPGTEQPQHF.

CDR3 sequence (DNA): TGTGCCAGCAGCCCCAGGACAGGGGGCGGACAGCCCCAGCATTTT. Protein sequence: CASSPRTGGGQPQHF. This sequence joins TRBV7-2 and TRBJ1-5; 11 bases agree with TRBD1. Trimming at V came to 5 bases and at J to 7 bases, leaving 7 bases not matched to a gene. In germline, CDR1 is SGHTA, CDR2 FQGNSA. CDR3 length: 15 amino acids.

The chain couples TRBV27 to TRBJ2-6; no definite D call. From germline, CDR1 is MNHEY and CDR2 SMNVEV (reference sequence). CDR3 length equals 13 residues. Trimming pared 8 bases from V and 0 bases from J, leaving 5 bases between. The CDR3 region has the DNA TGTGCCAGCGGACCCTCTGGGGCCAACGTCCTGACTTTC. This sequence encodes CASGPSGANVLTF.

J is TRBJ1-1 and V is TRBV5-4, with D uncertain. The CDR3 consists of 13 residues. The V end was cut by 1 base, the J end by 3 bases, with 7 bases between. Germline V lookup: CDR1 SGHNT, CDR2 YYREEE (reference sequence). The CDR3 loop is CASSLTAYTEAFF. The CDR3 bases are TGTGCCAGCAGCTTGACGGCCTACACTGAAGCTTTCTTT.

The chain joins TRBV9 to TRBJ2-2; D perhaps matches TRBD2 (6 bases). Per the germline V gene, CDR1 is SGDLS and CDR2 is YYNGEE. Trimming stripped 3 bases from V and 8 bases from J, with 11 bases between. There are 13 residues in the CDR3. The CDR3 sequence is CASSAGLNGELFF. The CDR3 DNA reads TGTGCCAGCAGCGCGGGACTTAATGGGGAGCTGTTTTTT.

The V call is TRBV7-2, the J call TRBJ2-2; tentative D call: TRBD1 (8 bases). Germline V gene data show CDR1 as SGHTA and CDR2 as FQGNSA. This CDR3 region has 15 residues. V lost 5 bases, J lost 5 bases, and 15 bases lay in between. Written as DNA, the CDR3 is TGTGCCAGCAGCCTCGGACAGGGAGGGACCGGGGAGCTGTTTTTT. Protein: CASSLGQGGTGELFF.

This clone showed up just a few times. J is TRBJ1-2 and V is TRBV7-2; 8 nucleotides line up with TRBD1. V lost 3 bases, J lost 7 bases, and 7 bases stayed unmatched. Per germline, CDR1 SGHTA and CDR2 FQGNSA. This CDR3 is built from 14 residues. The CDR3 nucleotides are TGTGCCAGCAGCTTTGTAGGACAGGGATCTGGCTACACCTTC. Translated, it gives CASSFVGQGSGYTF.